These 2 T cell receptor beta chains were all obtained from the same sample, sequenced in a study of PD-1 blockade in classical Hodgkin lymphoma (TCRdb year 2020). Read against the paper, the sample's time point label means: cycle 2 day 1 (C2D1) of nivolumab. All trial patients had relapsed after autologous stem cell transplantation, with cohorts A, B and C differing in prior brentuximab vedotin exposure. Receptor amplification or capture employed the immunoSEQ multiplex PCR assay. In TCRdb, the immuneACCESS table is reduced to in-frame sequences with V and J assigned. These tables do not hold every clone; where another copy was compared, an unresolved V gene accounts for under half, and the others remain unexplained. The table for this sample lists 95,000 to 100,000 clones; around 89% of them were counted only once. The ten top clones hold about 6.1% of the sample. Here the sequenced sample was peripheral blood mononuclear cells (PBMCs), taken before the second cycle of nivolumab. The receptors shown here come from a human donor with classical Hodgkin lymphoma.

The CDR3 spells CASSPTHSNQPQHF. CDR3 nucleotide sequence: TGTGCCAGCAGTCCTACACATAGCAATCAGCCCCAGCATTTT. The chain combines TRBV5-5 with TRBJ1-5; D is uncertain. The CDR3 totals 14 residues. Trimming stripped 5 bases from V and 0 bases from J, with 9 bases between. The V gene's germline CDR1 is SGHKS and CDR2 YYEKEE (reference sequence).

This clone was observed once. The chain is built from TRBV18 and TRBJ2-4, with D maybe TRBD1 (5 bases). In germline, CDR1 is KGHSH, CDR2 LQKENI. The V and J ends lost 3 bases and 15 bases respectively, with 15 bases between them. This CDR3 has 12 residues. CDR3 DNA: TGTGCCAGCTCACCCGCCATCGGAAGGGGGTACTTC. This gives the protein CASSPAIGRGYF.